The T cell receptor beta chain under discussion was sequenced for a study of T-cell reconstitution after alpha-beta-depleted transplantation in children (dated by TCRdb to about 2016). For the study in its entirety: Using TCR repertoire profiling, the study quantitatively followed how T-cell immune reconstitution unfolded in children after TCRalphabeta/CD19-depleted allogeneic hematopoietic cell transplantation.

The library was built by means of PCR. For sequencing, an Illumina HiSeq 2500 was employed. Molecular barcoding was employed in the preparation of TCR libraries, with unique molecular identifiers being used to normalize TCRbeta repertoire quantification. TCRdb ran its own pipeline on the public reads, namely fastp trimming at Q25 and MiXCR clone calling, and kept in-frame beta chains. Duplicate CDR3 protein sequences are folded into a single record with the most common DNA and genes. The table for this sample lists some 530,000 distinct CDR3 sequences; about 12% of them were counted only once. Under 7% of the sample goes to the ten largest clones. This clonotype was counted at least ten times. The antigen this receptor binds is unknown. The sample holds no much larger clone one base away, and base qualities are not on file. In the germline V gene, CDR1 corresponds to KGHDR and CDR2 to SFDVKD. The CDR3 measures 20 amino acids from cysteine to phenylalanine. The CDR3 DNA has 60 bases and is translated from base 1. Trimmed from V: 1 base; trimmed from J: 8 bases; junction bases lacking a gene match: 20.

The sequence links TRBV24-1 to TRBJ2-1; TRBD2 agrees with 9 junctional bases. The TCR was taken from a human donor who donated a stem cell graft to a child with combined immunodeficiency. Sample: PBMCs from the stem cell graft donor, taken from the stem cell graft. In nucleotide form, the sequence is TGTGCCACCAGTGATTTCGCGGACACCTCGGGAGGCGGGAGGGCCCATGAGCAGTTCTTC. Its protein reads: CATSDFADTSGGGRAHEQFF.